The T cell receptor (beta chain) described here comes from a study of T-cell memory formation after mild COVID-19 (dated by TCRdb to the early 2020s). Looking at the study overall: Most TCR sequence clusters were specific to one of the two donors. The cohort comprised two young, previously healthy adult volunteers, one female and one male. Longitudinal TCRalpha and TCRbeta repertoire sequencing tracked T-cell clones expanding and contracting after mild COVID-19 in two donors. Broader findings and caveats from the paper: Whether the second-wave clones peaking on day 37 were SARS-CoV-2 specific was not confirmed. Contracting CD4+ clones turned up mainly in the CM and EM memory subsets, whereas EMRA was where CD8+ clones were enriched. Only a couple of mild cases were covered by the study, and larger cohorts that include severe cases with pre-infection samples were considered necessary. Clones that contracted from day 15 to 85 showed balanced CD4/CD8 phenotypes, whereas a second wave of clones that expanded from day 15 to 37 leaned towards CD4+. Some responding clones were found in pre-infection memory, which suggests that pre-existing cross-reactive memory T cells took part in the SARS-CoV-2 response.

The instrument was an Illumina NovaSeq 6000. TCRalpha and TCRbeta cDNA libraries were constructed by 5'RACE with constant-segment primers, with sample barcodes and unique molecular identifiers being introduced. RNA was extracted from every sample with Trizol reagent. Library amplification was performed in two PCR steps, and a second sample barcode and Illumina TruSeq adapters were introduced in the second step. The libraries were sequenced on an Illumina NovaSeq using 2 x 150 bp paired-end reads. In the original analysis: With migec v1.2.7, reads were demultiplexed and then collapsed into UMI-guided consensus sequences. Using mixcr v2.1.11, UMI consensuses were aligned to TRA and TRB V and J templates and then assembled into clonotypes. Clonotypes were classified as expanded or contracted when called significant by both edgeR and NoisET, with noise models trained on biological replicates. edgeR calls used a false discovery rate-adjusted p below 0.01 and a log2 fold-change threshold of 1. As an exploratory analysis of dynamics, max-normalized trajectories of the 1000 most abundant clonotypes were examined with PCA combined with hierarchical clustering. Separately sequenced CD4+ and CD8+ repertoires were used to assign the CD4 or CD8 phenotype of responding clones. Clones were called with MiXCR by TCRdb after fastp trimmed the public reads at Q25, and only in-frame beta chains were retained. Each record represents a unique CDR3 protein, reported with the most common genes and DNA among its rows. The V and J calls and clone size come from TCRdb's table, not from the authors' own analysis. Across this sample there are about 400,000 distinct CDR3 sequences, with about 16% seen only once. The ten most abundant clones make up roughly a fifth of the sample.

From a lookup of the germline V gene (reference sequence), CDR1 and CDR2 are LGHDT and YNNKEL. CDR3 length: 14 amino acids, cysteine to phenylalanine. The kept DNA is CDR3 alone, 42 bases in frame from the first base. Trimming removed 4 bases from V and 10 bases from J, leaving 16 bases between the germline ends. Note on this clonotype: Its cognate antigen has yet to be identified. The record has no base qualities; no much larger clone is one base away.

Ficoll-Paque density gradient centrifugation was the method used to isolate PBMCs. The sample was PBMCs or a T cell subset sorted from them (not recorded which). This receptor chain uses TRBV3-1 and TRBJ1-4, with the D gene too uncertain to name. This TCR was sampled from a man in his late teens or twenties who had mild COVID-19 (a few samples of this study predate the infection). The sample titles of this study are shuffled in the database, so cell type and time point are left out; the donor was told from shared clones. This receptor has the CDR3 CASSPGSPAGKLFF. The DNA sequence follows: TGTGCCAGCAGCCCCGGCTCACCGGCCGGAAAACTGTTTTTT.